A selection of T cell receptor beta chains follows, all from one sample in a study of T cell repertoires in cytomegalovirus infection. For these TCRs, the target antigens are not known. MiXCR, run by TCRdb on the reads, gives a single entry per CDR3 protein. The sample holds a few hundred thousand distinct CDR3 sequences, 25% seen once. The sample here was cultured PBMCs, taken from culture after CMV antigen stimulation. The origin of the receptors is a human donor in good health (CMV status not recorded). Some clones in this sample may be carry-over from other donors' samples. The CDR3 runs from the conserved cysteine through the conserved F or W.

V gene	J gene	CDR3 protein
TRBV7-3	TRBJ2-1	CASSSSPGSHNEQFF
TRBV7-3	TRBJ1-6	CASSTTGESPLHF
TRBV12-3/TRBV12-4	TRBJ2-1	CASSPRLAGEQFF
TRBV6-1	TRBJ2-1	CASTFSGRIEQFF
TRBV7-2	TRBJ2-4	CASSLVGGTKNIQYF
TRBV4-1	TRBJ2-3	CASSPTSGTGRKDTQYF
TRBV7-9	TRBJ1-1	CASSGPGQTNTEAFF
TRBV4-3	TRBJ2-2	CASSQEPVRSGELFF
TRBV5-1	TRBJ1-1	CASSLSYGGRRTEAFF
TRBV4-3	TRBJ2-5	CASSQVGLARETQYF
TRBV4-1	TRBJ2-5	CASSRNLAVQETQYF
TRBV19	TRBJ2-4	CASSPRTGGNIQYF
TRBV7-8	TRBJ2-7	CASSLTSLAGGGEQYF
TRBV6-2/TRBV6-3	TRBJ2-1	CASRVAGPRNEQFF
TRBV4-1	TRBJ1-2	CASSQDGHAVQGYTF
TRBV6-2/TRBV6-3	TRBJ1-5	CASSPWAVQPQHF
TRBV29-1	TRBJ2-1	CSAFDSPIEQFF
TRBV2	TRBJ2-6	CASSVGQGNPGANVLTF
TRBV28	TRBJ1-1	CASSLSTGAEAFF
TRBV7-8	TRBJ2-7	CASSLSQGYEQYF
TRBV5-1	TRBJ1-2	CASSVPGRLEGDYGYTF
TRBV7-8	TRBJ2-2	CASSLGTSGGELFF
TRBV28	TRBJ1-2	CASSLGTNLYGYTF
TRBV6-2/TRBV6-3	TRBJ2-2	CASTPREGAIGELFF
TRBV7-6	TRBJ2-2	CASSRLTSGRPRGTGELFF
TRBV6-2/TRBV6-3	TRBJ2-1	CASSYPTVYNEQFF
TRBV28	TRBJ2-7	CASSGLAGFYEQYF
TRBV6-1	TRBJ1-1	CASSPPLNTEAFF
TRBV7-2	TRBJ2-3	CASSYTGGGKVTQYF
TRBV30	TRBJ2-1	CASSRDIGNEQFF
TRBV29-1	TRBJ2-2	CSVVRGITGELFF
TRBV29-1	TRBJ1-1	CSVEDVVEAFF
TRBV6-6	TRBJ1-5	CASSGRTGSNQPQHF
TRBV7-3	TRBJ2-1	CASSLNAGGGLYNEQFF
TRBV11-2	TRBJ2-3	CASSSFAGLTTDTQYF
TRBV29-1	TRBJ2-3	CSVATGQTDTQYF
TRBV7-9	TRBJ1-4	CASSWTGSTNEKLFF
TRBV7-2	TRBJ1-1	CASIRDRNTEAFF
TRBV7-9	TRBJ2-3	CASSLLIRRDTQYF
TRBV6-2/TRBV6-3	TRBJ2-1	CASSLLAEANEQFF
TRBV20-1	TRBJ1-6	CSARDLGQGAYNSPLHF
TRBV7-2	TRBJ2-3	CASSLGIDPDTQYF
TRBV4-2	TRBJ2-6	CASSPGTSGRGGGANVLTF
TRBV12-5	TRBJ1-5	CASGLVRGDLNQPQHF
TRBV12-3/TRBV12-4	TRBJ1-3	CASSLHGAGNTIYF
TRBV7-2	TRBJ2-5	CASSLMGGRAQETQYF
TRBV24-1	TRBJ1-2	CATSDPTGNWNGYTF
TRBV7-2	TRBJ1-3	CASSLVGSGNTIYF
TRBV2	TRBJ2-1	CASISGGNEQFF
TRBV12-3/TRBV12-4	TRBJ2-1	CASSFLRGEQFF
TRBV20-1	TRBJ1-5	CSAVGGNQPQHF
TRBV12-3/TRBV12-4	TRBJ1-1	CASSSGPGGVAFF
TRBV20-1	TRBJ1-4	CSARGDGEKLFF
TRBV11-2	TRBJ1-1	CASSFGQGGKGKNTEAFF
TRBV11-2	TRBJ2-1	CASSLGAGTGEFF
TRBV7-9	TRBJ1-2	CASSSTGLGYGYTF
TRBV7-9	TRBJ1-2	CASSLVPEYNYGYTF